This TCR beta chain was recorded in a study of molecular identifiers for immune sequencing clone quantification. The CDR3 has 18 residues. V gave up 6 bases and J gave up 2 bases; unmatched junction bases: 17. CDR1 and CDR2 from the germline V gene are MNHNY and SVGAGI (reference sequence). MiXCR, run by TCRdb on the PCR reads, gives a single entry per CDR3 protein. Of under 350,000 distinct CDR3 sequences listed, about a quarter are singletons. A few counts support this clonotype. Sequenced sample: naive CD8+ T cells from blood, with Jurkat cell RNA spiked in. The subset is: FACS-sorted CD8+CD4-CCR7+CD45RA+ naive T cells. The chain recombines TRBV6-6 with TRBJ2-5, with 8 bases fitting TRBD2. This TCR was sampled from a human donor in good health. Some libraries in this study had Jurkat cell RNA spiked in. The CDR3 coding sequence is TGTGCCAGCAGCCCCCTTGCGGCGGGGGGCCGGGTACAAGAGACCCAGTACTTC. Protein: CASSPLAAGGRVQETQYF.